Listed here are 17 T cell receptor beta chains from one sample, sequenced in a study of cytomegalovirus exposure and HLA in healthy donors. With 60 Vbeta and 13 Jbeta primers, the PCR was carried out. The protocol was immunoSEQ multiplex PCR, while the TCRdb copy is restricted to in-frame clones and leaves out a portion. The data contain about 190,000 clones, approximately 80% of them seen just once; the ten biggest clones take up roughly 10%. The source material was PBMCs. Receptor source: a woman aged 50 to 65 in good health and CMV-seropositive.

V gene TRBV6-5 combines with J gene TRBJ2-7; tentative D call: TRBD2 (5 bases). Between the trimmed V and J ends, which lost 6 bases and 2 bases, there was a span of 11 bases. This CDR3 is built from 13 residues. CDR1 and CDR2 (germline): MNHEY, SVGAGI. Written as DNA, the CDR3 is TGTGCCAGCAGGAGTTACGGGGCCTACGAGCAGTACTTC. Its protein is CASRSYGAYEQYF.

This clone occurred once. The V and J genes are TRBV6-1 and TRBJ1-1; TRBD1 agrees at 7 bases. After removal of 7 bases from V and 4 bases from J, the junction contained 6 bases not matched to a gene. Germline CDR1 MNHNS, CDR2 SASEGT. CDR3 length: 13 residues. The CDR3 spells CASTRGPITEAFF. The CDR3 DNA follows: TGTGCCAGCACGAGGGGGCCGATCACTGAAGCTTTCTTT.

The CDR3 DNA reads as TGTGCCAGCAGCGGGCGTACAGGGTATTGGGACTATGGCTACACCTTC. Translation gives CASSGRTGYWDYGYTF. The V gene is TRBV5-6, the J gene TRBJ1-2; a weak D match, TRBD1 (6 bases). In germline, CDR1 is SGHDT, CDR2 YYEEEE. The CDR3 has 16 amino acids. Between the trimmed V and J ends, which lost 4 bases and 3 bases, there was a span of 19 bases.

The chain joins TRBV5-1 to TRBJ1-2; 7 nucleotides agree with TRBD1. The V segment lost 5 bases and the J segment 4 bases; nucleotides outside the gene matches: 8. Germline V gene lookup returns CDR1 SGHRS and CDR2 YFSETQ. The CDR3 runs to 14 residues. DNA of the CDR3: TGCGCCAGCAGAATTGGTACAGGGGTCTATGGCTACACCTTC. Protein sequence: CASRIGTGVYGYTF. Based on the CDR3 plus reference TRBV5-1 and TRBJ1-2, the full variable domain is KAGVTQTPRYLIKTRGQQVTLSCSPISGHRSVSWYQQTPGQGLQFLFEYFSETQRNKGNFPGRFSGRQFSNSRSEMNVSTLELGDSALYLCASRIGTGVYGYTFGSGTRLTVV.

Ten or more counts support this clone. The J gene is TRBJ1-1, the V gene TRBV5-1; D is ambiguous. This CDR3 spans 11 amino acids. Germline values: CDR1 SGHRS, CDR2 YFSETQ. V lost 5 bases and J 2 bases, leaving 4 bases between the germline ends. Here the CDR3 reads CASRRNTEAFF. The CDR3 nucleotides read TGCGCCAGCAGGCGAAACACTGAAGCTTTCTTT.

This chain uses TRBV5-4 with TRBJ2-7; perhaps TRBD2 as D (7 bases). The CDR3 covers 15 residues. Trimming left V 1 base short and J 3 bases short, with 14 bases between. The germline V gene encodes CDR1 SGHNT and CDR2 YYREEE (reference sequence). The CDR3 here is CASSLRGGRGYEQYF. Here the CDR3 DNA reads TGTGCCAGCAGCTTGAGGGGGGGGAGGGGCTACGAGCAGTACTTC.

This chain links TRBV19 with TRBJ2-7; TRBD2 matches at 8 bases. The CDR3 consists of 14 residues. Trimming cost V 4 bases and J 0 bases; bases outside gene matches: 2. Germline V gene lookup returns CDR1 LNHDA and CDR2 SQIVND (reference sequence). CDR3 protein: CASSSGGLSYEQYF. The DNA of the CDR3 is TGTGCCAGTAGTAGCGGGGGGCTCTCCTACGAGCAGTACTTC.

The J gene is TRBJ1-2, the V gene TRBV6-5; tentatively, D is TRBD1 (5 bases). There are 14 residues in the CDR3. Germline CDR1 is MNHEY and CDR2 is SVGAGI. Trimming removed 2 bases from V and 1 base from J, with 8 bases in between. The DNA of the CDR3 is TGTGCCAGCAGTTACAGGGGCGTTAACTATGGCTACACCTTC. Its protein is CASSYRGVNYGYTF.

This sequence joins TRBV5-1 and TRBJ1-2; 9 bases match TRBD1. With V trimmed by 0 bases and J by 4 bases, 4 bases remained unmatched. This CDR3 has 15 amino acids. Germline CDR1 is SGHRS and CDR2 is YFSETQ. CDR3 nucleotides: TGCGCCAGCAGCTTGGTTACAGGGGGCCCCTATGGCTACACCTTC. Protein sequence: CASSLVTGGPYGYTF.

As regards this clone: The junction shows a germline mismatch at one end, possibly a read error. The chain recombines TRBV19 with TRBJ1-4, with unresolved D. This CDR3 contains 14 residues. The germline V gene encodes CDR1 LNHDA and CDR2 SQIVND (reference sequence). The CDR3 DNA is TGTGCCAGTAGTTTCTCCAGGACTAATCAAAAACTGTTTTTT. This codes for CASSFSRTNQKLFF.

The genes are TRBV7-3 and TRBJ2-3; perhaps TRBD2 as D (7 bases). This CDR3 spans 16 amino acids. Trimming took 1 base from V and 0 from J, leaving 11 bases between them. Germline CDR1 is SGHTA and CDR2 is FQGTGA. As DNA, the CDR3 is TGTGCCAGCAGCTTAATGGCGGGGGCAAGCACAGATACGCAGTATTTT. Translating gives CASSLMAGASTDTQYF.

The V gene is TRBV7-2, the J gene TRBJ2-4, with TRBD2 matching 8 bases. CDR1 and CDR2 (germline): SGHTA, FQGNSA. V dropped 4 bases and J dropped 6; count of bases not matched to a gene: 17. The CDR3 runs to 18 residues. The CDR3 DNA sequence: TGTGCCAGCAGCTCCAACGATTTCGGGGGGGCCTTGGGAAACATTCAGTACTTC. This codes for CASSSNDFGGALGNIQYF.

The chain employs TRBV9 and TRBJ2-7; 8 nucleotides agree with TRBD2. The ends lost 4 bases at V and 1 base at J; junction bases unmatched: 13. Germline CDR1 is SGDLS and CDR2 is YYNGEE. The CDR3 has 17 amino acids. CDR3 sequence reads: CASSRGWGRGVSYEQYF. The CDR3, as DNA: TGTGCCAGCAGCAGAGGGTGGGGGCGGGGGGTATCCTACGAGCAGTACTTC.

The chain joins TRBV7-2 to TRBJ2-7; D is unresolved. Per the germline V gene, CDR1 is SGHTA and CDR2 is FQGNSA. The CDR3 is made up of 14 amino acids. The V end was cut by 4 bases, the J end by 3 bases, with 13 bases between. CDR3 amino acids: CASSSADTDYEQYF. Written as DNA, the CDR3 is TGTGCCAGCAGCTCCGCCGACACGGACTACGAGCAGTACTTC.

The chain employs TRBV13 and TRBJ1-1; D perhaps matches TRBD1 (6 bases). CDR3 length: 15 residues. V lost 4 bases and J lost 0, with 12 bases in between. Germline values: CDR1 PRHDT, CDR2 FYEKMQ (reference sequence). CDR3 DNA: TGTGCCAGCAGCTCGTACAGGGAAATGAACACTGAAGCTTTCTTT. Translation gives CASSSYREMNTEAFF. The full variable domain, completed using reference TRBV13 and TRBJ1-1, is AAGVIQSPRHLIKEKRETATLKCYPIPRHDTVYWYQQGPGQDPQFLISFYEKMQSDKGSIPDRFSAQQFSDYHSELNMSSLELGDSALYFCASSSYREMNTEAFFGQGTRLTVV.

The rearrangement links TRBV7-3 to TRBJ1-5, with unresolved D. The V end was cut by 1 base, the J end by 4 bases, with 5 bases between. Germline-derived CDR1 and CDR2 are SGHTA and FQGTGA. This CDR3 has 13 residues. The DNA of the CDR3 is TGTGCCAGCAGCTTAAATCCGAATCAGCCCCAGCATTTT. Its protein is CASSLNPNQPQHF.

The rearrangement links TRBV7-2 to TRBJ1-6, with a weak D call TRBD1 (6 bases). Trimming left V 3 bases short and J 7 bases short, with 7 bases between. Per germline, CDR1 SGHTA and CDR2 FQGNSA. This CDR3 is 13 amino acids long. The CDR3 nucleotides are TGTGCCAGCAGCTTCACAGGGAATTCACCCCTCCACTTT. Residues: CASSFTGNSPLHF.